These 16 T cell receptor beta chains came from one sample sequenced in a study of sequential checkpoint blockade in melanoma. Treatment meaning: randomized to nivolumab then ipilimumab (arm A) or the reverse (arm B). The repertoire was sequenced with immunoSEQ multiplex PCR; TCRdb's copy has only in-frame clones and lacks some. The top ten hold less than 40% of the sample, which has about 19,000 clones, approximately 82% seen once. The sequencing used CD8+ T cells sorted from blood (inferred from file names), collected from a patient given nivolumab and ipilimumab in sequence. The receptors here all came from a human donor with melanoma.

This chain connects TRBV28 to TRBJ1-5, with D possibly being TRBD1 (5 bases). This CDR3 contains 15 residues. From germline, CDR1 is MDHEN and CDR2 SYDVKM. V gave up 4 bases and J gave up 0 bases, with 10 bases separating them. The CDR3, as DNA: TGTGCCAGCAGTTCACAGGAGTATAGCAATCAGCCCCAGCATTTT. This encodes CASSSQEYSNQPQHF. Together with reference TRBV28 and TRBJ1-5, the CDR3 gives the full variable domain: DVKVTQSSRYLVKRTGEKVFLECVQDMDHENMFWYRQDPGLGLRLIYFSYDVKMKEKGDIPEGYSVSREKKERFSLILESASTNQTSMYLCASSSQEYSNQPQHFGDGTRLSIL.

This clone was detected a few times. The genes are TRBV7-9 and TRBJ1-3, with D tentatively TRBD1 (6 bases). The V end was cut by 4 bases, the J end by 0 bases, with 13 bases between. The CDR3 extends over 16 amino acids. CDR1 is SEHNR and CDR2 is FQNEAQ in the germline V gene (reference sequence). DNA for the CDR3: TGTGCCAGCAGCTCGGACAGTCCCCCCTCTGGAAACACCATATATTTT. Its translation: CASSSDSPPSGNTIYF.

The CDR3 DNA follows: TGTGCCAGCAGCCGACAGGGTACTTTTAACACTGAAGCTTTCTTT. Protein: CASSRQGTFNTEAFF. The chain carries TRBV6-5 and TRBJ1-1; 7 nucleotides align to TRBD1. V shed 6 bases and J 2 bases; nucleotides not matched to a gene: 9. The germline V gene has CDR1 MNHEY and CDR2 SVGAGI. The CDR3 contains 15 residues.

The chain couples TRBV7-9 to TRBJ1-2; D call uncertain. CDR1 is SEHNR and CDR2 is FQNEAQ in the germline V gene (reference sequence). This CDR3 comprises 13 residues. Trimming left V 5 bases short and J 5 bases short, with 12 bases between. The chain's CDR3 is CASSTVPKYGYTF. DNA of the CDR3: TGTGCCAGCAGCACGGTTCCGAAATATGGCTACACCTTC.

About this clone: Germline and junction disagree at one end, which may indicate a read error. This chain uses TRBV7-7 with TRBJ2-3; D gene unclear. CDR1 and CDR2 from the germline V gene are SSHAT and FNYEAQ (reference sequence). This CDR3 has 13 amino acids. Written as DNA, the CDR3 is TGTGCTAGCAGCCTAACAGCCACAGATACGCAGTATTTT. The encoded protein is CASSLTATDTQYF.

The rearrangement links TRBV2 to TRBJ2-1; 11 bases line up with TRBD2. The CDR3 sequence is 18 residues long. CDR1 is SNHLY and CDR2 is FYNNEI in the germline V gene. Losses at the gene ends were 6 bases for V and 1 base for J; bases not matched to a gene: 11. The CDR3 sequence is CASSPDSRLAGSYNEQFF. The CDR3 DNA follows: TGTGCCAGCAGCCCGGATTCGAGACTAGCGGGATCCTACAATGAGCAGTTCTTC.

The rearrangement links TRBV5-5 to TRBJ1-2; D not resolved. The CDR3 covers 13 residues. Germline V gene data show CDR1 as SGHKS and CDR2 as YYEKEE (reference sequence). The germline V and J ends were trimmed by 0 bases and 6 bases, with 9 bases remaining between them. The CDR3 loop reads CASSLGLIDGYTF. Written as DNA, the CDR3 is TGTGCCAGCAGCTTGGGACTTATCGATGGCTACACCTTC. The full variable domain, completed using reference TRBV5-5 and TRBJ1-2, is DAGVTQSPTHLIKTRGQQVTLRCSPISGHKSVSWYQQVLGQGPQFIFQYYEKEERGRGNFPDRFSARQFPNYSSELNVNALLLGDSALYLCASSLGLIDGYTFGSGTRLTVV.

This sequence joins TRBV13 and TRBJ1-1, with D possibly being TRBD1 (6 bases). This CDR3 comprises 15 residues. Trimming left V 5 bases short and J 8 bases short, with 21 bases between. Germline CDR1 PRHDT, CDR2 FYEKMQ (reference sequence). CDR3 bases: TGTGCCAGCAGCCACAATTACCGGGACACCCACGAAGCTTTCTTT. This translates into CASSHNYRDTHEAFF.

This clone showed up just once. The V and J genes are TRBV7-3 and TRBJ1-1; a possible D gene is TRBD1 (5 bases). The CDR3 contains 13 residues. V lost 5 bases and J lost 4, with 11 bases in between. Germline values: CDR1 SGHTA, CDR2 FQGTGA. DNA for the CDR3: TGTGCCAGCAGCCTGATGGGGGGCACTGAAGCTTTCTTT. Translation: CASSLMGGTEAFF.

The CDR3 is CASSLETGHYEQYF. The CDR3 DNA follows: TGTGCCAGCAGCTTAGAGACAGGCCACTACGAGCAGTACTTC. The J gene is TRBJ2-7, the V gene TRBV7-3; D is possibly TRBD1 (6 bases). V lost 2 bases and J lost 3, with 11 bases in between. The CDR3 consists of 14 residues. Germline CDR1 and CDR2: SGHTA and FQGTGA.

V usage is TRBV19 and J usage is TRBJ2-7; D is perhaps TRBD1 (6 bases). The CDR3 has 14 amino acids. V dropped 5 bases and J dropped 5 bases, with 16 bases sitting between them. CDR1 is LNHDA and CDR2 is SQIVND in the germline V gene (reference sequence). The CDR3 region is CASSPGTPNNEQYF. CDR3 DNA: TGTGCCAGTAGTCCCGGGACACCCAACAACGAGCAGTACTTC.

The rearrangement uses TRBV5-1 and TRBJ2-7; 10 nucleotides match TRBD1. The germline gives CDR1 SGHRS, CDR2 YFSETQ. J gave up 5 bases and V 0 bases, and 5 bases lay outside the gene matches. CDR3 length: 15 amino acids. The CDR3 nucleotides are TGCGCCAGCAGCTTGGCCGGGACAGGGGTCGACGAGCAGTACTTC. Amino acids: CASSLAGTGVDEQYF.

The chain employs TRBV29-1 and TRBJ2-3; the D is unclear. Germline-derived CDR1 and CDR2 are SQVTM and ANQGSEA. V shed 0 bases and J shed 4 bases, with 8 bases lying between them. This CDR3 is 13 amino acids long. In DNA, the CDR3 is TGCAGCGTTGAAGACCCCCGGGCAGATACGCAGTATTTT. It specifies CSVEDPRADTQYF.

This clone came up once. CDR3 nucleotides: TGTGCCAGTAGCCGTGGGGCCCGGGGGGGCTACGAGCAGTACTTC. Amino acid sequence: CASSRGARGGYEQYF. The V call is TRBV19, the J call TRBJ2-5; TRBD2 agrees at 8 bases. The DNA matches TRBJ2-7 better at its end, which makes the J call doubtful. CDR3 length: 15 residues. Germline V gene lookup returns CDR1 LNHDA and CDR2 SQIVND (reference sequence).

The chain recombines TRBV19 with TRBJ2-7; TRBD2 aligns across 8 bases. CDR3 length: 17 residues. Germline loops: CDR1 LNHDA, CDR2 SQIVND (reference sequence). The trim removed 7 bases at V and 5 bases at J, leaving 19 bases unmatched. This chain's CDR3 is CASTPDPGLGYSDEQYF. The CDR3 nucleotides are TGTGCCAGTACCCCTGACCCGGGACTAGGATATTCAGACGAGCAGTACTTC.

The chain couples TRBV4-2 to TRBJ2-7; 9 nucleotides match TRBD2. V was clipped by 0 bases and J by 3 bases; unmatched bases: 9. The CDR3 extends over 17 amino acids. In germline, CDR1 is LGHNA, CDR2 YNFKEQ. CDR3 protein: CASSQEWGREGLYEQYF. The CDR3 DNA sequence: TGTGCCAGCAGCCAAGAATGGGGGCGGGAGGGCCTCTACGAGCAGTACTTC.